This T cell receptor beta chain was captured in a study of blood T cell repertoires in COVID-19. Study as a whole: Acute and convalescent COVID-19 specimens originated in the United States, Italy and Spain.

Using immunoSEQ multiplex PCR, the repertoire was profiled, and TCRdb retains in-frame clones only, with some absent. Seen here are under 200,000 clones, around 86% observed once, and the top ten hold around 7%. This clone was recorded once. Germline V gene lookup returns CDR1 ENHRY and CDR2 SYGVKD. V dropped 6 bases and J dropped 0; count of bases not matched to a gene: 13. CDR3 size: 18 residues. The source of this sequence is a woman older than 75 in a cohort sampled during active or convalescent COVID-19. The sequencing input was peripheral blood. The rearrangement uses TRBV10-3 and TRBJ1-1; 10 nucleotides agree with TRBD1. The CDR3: CAIRVPGQGRYMNTEAFF. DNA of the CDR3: TGTGCCATCAGGGTTCCGGGACAGGGGAGATACATGAACACTGAAGCTTTCTTT.